The sequence of this T cell receptor (beta chain) was determined in a study of cytomegalovirus exposure and HLA in healthy donors. Amplification used 60 Vbeta primers and 13 Jbeta primers. Sequencing was performed with immunoSEQ multiplex PCR; in TCRdb, only in-frame clones are kept and a portion is missing. The sample lists over 150,000 clones, 60% to 80% occurring once. With 4 bases removed from V and 8 bases from J, the gap between germline ends came to 21 bases. This CDR3 is 15 amino acids long. Germline lookup yields CDR1 SGHDT and CDR2 YYEEEE. The source of this sequence is a male donor in good health and CMV-seronegative. The V gene is TRBV5-6, the J gene TRBJ1-2, with D possibly TRBD1 on 6 matching bases. The sequencing input was PBMCs. The CDR3, as DNA: TGTGCCAGCAGCGGAGTTGGTGGGGCCACAGGGGGCTACACCTTC. Translation: CASSGVGGATGGYTF. Looking up the rest from reference TRBV5-6 and TRBJ1-2 gives the full variable domain: DAGVTQSPTHLIKTRGQQVTLRCSPKSGHDTVSWYQQALGQGPQFIFQYYEEEERQRGNFPDRFSGHQFPNYSSELNVNALLLGDSALYLCASSGVGGATGGYTFGSGTRLTVV.